This T cell receptor beta chain originates from a study of Graves' ophthalmopathy and Graves' hyperthyroidism. Study information: Being free of ophthalmopathy for 18 months of follow-up defined stable hyperthyroidism.

The ends lost 0 bases at V and 9 bases at J; junction bases unmatched: 8. Germline CDR1 reads MGHRA; CDR2 reads YSYEKL. The CDR3 length is 15 residues. Amplified material comprised TCR beta CDR3 regions derived from RNA transcripts. RT-PCR with HTBI primers came first, then second-round multiplex PCR. TCRdb reanalysed the multiplex PCR reads using MiXCR and keeps one entry per CDR3 protein. This table holds some 1.1 million distinct CDR3 sequences, less than 45% found once. General observations from the study: A majority of expanded thyroid clonotypes exceeding 0.001 frequency were likewise present in blood. Ophthalmopathy could be told apart from stable hyperthyroidism by a 13-signature model (87.88% sensitivity, approximately 81% specificity).

Enrollment excluded any patients with other autoimmune diseases, uncontrolled infections, pregnancy or lactation. On this clonotype itself: What it binds is unknown.

The receptor's source is an adult man with Graves' hyperthyroidism. The chain has TRBV4-1 and TRBJ1-5; 7 bases are a match to TRBD1. The sample consisted of peripheral blood or thyroid tissue (not recorded which). CDR3 DNA: TGCGCCAGCAGCCAAGATGTGGCAGGGGGGAGGCCCCAGCATTTT. As protein: CASSQDVAGGRPQHF.